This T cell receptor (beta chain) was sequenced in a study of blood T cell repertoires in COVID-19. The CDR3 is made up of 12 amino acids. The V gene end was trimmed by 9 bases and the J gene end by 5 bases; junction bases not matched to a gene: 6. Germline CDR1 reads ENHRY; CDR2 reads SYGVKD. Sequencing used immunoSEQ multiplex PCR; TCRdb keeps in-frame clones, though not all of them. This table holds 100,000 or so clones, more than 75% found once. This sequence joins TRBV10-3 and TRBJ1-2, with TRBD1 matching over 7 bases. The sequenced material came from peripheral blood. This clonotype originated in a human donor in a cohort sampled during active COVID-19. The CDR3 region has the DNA TGTGCCATAGACAGGGAAGAGTATGGCTACACCTTC. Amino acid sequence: CAIDREEYGYTF.